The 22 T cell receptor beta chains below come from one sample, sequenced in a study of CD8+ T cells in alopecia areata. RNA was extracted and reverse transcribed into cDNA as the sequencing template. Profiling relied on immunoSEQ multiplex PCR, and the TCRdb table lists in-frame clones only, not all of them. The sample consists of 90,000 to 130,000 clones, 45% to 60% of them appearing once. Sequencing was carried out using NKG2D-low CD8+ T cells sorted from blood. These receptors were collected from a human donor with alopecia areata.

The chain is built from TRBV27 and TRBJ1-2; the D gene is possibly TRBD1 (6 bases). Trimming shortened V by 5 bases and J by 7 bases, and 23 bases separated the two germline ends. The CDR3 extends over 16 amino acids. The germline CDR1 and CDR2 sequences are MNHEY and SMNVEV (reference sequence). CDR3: CASSPSASGGAVGYTF. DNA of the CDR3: TGTGCCAGCAGTCCATCCGCATCTGGGGGGGCCGTTGGCTACACCTTC.

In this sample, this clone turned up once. The CDR3 loop is CSGRWGGNSYEQYF. The CDR3 nucleotides read TGCAGCGGCCGATGGGGGGGGAACTCCTACGAGCAGTACTTC. The chain has TRBV29-1 and TRBJ2-7; 7 positions match TRBD2. Germline loops: CDR1 SQVTM, CDR2 ANQGSEA. The V gene end was trimmed by 7 bases and the J gene end by 0 bases; junction bases not matched to a gene: 9. The length of the CDR3 is 14 residues.

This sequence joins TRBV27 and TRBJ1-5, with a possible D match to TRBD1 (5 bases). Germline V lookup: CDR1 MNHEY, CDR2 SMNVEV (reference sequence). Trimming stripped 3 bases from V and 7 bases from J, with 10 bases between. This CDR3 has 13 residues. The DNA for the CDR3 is TGTGCCAGCAGTTTTGGGGGGACGCAGCCCCAGCATTTT. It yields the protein CASSFGGTQPQHF.

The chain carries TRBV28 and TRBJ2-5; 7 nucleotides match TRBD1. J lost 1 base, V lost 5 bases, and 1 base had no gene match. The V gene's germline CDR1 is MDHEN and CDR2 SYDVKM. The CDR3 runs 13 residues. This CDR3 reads CASSGTVQETQYF. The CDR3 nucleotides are TGTGCCAGCAGTGGGACAGTCCAAGAGACCCAGTACTTC.

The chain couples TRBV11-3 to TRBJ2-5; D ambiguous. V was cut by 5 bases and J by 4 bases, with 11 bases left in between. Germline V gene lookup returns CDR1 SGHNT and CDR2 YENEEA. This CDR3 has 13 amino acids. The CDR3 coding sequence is TGTGCCAGCAGCGCCTCATGGGGAGAGACCCAGTACTTC. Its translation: CASSASWGETQYF.

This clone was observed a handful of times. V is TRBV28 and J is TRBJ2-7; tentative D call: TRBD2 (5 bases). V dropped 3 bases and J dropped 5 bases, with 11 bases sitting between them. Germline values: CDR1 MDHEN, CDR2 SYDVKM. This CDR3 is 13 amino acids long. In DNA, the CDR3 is TGTGCCAGCAGTTTTCGAGGGTCGGACGAGCAGTACTTC. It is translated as CASSFRGSDEQYF.

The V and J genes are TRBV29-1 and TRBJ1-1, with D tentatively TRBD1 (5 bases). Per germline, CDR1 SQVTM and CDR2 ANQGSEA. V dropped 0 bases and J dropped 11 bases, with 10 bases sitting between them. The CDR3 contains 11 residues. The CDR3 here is CSVEDGGRAFF. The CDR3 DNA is TGCAGCGTTGAAGATGGGGGGAGGGCTTTCTTT.

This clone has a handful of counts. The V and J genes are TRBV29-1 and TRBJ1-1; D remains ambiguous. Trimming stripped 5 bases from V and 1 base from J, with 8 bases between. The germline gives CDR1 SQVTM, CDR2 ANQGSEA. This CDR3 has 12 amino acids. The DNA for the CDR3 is TGCAGCGTTACTGGTCGGAACACTGAAGCTTTCTTT. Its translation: CSVTGRNTEAFF.

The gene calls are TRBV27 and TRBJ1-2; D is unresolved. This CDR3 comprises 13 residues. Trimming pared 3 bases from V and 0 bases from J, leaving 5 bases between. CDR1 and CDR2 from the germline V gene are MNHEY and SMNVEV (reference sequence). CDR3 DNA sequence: TGTGCCAGCAGTTTCACCGCTAACTATGGCTACACCTTC. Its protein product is CASSFTANYGYTF.

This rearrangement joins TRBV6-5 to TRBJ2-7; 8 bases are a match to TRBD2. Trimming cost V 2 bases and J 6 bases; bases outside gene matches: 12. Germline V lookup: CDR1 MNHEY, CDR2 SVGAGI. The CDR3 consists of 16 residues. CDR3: CASSYEGLDVGGEQYF. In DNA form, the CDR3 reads TGTGCCAGCAGTTACGAGGGACTAGACGTTGGGGGCGAGCAGTACTTC.

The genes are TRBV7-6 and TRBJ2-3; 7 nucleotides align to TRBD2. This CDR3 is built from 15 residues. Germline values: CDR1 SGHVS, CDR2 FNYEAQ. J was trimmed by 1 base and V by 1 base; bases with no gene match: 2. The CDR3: CASSLGLAGTDTQYF. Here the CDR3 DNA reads TGTGCCAGCAGCTTAGGGCTAGCGGGCACAGATACGCAGTATTTT. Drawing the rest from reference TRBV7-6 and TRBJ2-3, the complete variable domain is GAGVSQSPRYKVTKRGQDVALRCDPISGHVSLYWYRQALGQGPEFLTYFNYEAQQDKSGLPNDRFSAERPEGSISTLTIQRTEQRDSAMYRCASSLGLAGTDTQYFGPGTRLTVL.

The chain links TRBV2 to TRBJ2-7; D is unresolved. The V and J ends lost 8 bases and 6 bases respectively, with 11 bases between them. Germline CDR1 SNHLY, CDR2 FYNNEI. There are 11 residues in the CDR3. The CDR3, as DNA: TGTGCCAGCCATACTGGTCTCGAGCAGTACTTC. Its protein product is CASHTGLEQYF. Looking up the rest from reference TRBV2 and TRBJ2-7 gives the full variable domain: EPEVTQTPSHQVTQMGQEVILRCVPISNHLYFYWYRQILGQKVEFLVSFYNNEISEKSEIFDDQFSVERPDGSNFTLKIRSTKLEDSAMYFCASHTGLEQYFGPGTRLTVT.

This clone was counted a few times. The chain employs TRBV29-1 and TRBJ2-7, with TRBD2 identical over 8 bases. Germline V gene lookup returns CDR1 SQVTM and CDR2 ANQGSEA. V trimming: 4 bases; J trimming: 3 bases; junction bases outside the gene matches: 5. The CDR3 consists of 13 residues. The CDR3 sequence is CSVGERESYEQYF. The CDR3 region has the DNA TGCAGCGTTGGGGAGCGGGAGAGCTACGAGCAGTACTTC.

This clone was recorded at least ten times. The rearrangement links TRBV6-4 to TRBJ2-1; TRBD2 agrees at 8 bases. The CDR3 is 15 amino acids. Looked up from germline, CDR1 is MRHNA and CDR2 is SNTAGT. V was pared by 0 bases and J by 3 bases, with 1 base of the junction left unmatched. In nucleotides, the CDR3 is TGTGCCAGCAGTGACTCAGCGGGAGACTACAATGAGCAGTTCTTC. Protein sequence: CASSDSAGDYNEQFF.

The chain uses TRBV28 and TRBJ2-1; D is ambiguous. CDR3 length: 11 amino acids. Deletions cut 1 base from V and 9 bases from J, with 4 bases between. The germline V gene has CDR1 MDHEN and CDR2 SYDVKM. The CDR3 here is CASSLSLEQFF. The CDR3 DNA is TGTGCCAGCAGTTTATCCCTTGAGCAGTTCTTC.

CDR3 in amino acids: CASTLGLRAEQFF. CDR3 nucleotide sequence: TGTGCCAGCACCCTCGGTCTTCGGGCCGAGCAGTTCTTC. This chain links TRBV7-2 with TRBJ2-1; D is uncertain. Germline V CDR1 and CDR2: SGHTA, FQGNSA. This CDR3 has 13 residues. V lost 7 bases to trimming and J lost 10 bases, with 17 bases between them.

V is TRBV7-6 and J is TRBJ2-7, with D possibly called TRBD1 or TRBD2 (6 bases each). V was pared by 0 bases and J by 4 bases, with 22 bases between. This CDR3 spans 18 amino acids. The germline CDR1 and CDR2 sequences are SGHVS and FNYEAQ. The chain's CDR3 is CASSLAHGGVTLGYEQYF. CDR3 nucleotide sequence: TGTGCCAGCAGCTTAGCGCACGGGGGCGTAACATTAGGGTACGAGCAGTACTTC.

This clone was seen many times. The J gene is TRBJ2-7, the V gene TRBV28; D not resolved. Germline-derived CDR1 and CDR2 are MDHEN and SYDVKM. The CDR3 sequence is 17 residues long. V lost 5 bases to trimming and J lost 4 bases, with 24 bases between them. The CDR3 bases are TGTGCCAGCAGTCCGCCATGGGATAGGAACGCAATGTACGAGCAGTACTTC. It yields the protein CASSPPWDRNAMYEQYF.

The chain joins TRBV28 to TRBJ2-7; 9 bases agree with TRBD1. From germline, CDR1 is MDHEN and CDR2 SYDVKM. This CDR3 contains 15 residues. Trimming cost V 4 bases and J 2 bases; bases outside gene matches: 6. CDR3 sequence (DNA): TGTGCCAGCAGTTGGGGACAGGGAGGCGCCTACGAGCAGTACTTC. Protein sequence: CASSWGQGGAYEQYF. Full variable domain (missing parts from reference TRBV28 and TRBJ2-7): DVKVTQSSRYLVKRTGEKVFLECVQDMDHENMFWYRQDPGLGLRLIYFSYDVKMKEKGDIPEGYSVSREKKERFSLILESASTNQTSMYLCASSWGQGGAYEQYFGPGTRLTVT.

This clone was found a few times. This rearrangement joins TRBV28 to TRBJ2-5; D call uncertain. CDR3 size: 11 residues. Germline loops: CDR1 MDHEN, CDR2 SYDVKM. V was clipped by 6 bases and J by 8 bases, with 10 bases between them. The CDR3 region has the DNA TGTGCCAGCAGCACCTCTGTTACCCAGTACTTC. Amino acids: CASSTSVTQYF.

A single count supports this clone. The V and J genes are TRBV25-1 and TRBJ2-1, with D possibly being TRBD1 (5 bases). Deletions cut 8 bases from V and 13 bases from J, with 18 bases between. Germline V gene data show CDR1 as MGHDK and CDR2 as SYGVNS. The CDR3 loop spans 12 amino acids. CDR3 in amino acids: CASSDDGADQFF. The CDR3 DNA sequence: TGTGCCAGCTCGGACGATGGGGCAGATCAGTTCTTC.

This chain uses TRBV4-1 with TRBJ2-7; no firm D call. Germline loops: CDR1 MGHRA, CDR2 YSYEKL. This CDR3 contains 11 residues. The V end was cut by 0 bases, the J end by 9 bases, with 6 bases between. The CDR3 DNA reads TGCGCCAGCAGCCAAGACCACTTGCAGTACTTC. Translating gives CASSQDHLQYF.